One and the same sample provided the 9 T cell receptor beta chains below, sequenced in a study of blood T cell repertoires in COVID-19. Sequencing used immunoSEQ multiplex PCR; TCRdb keeps in-frame clones, though not all of them. The table lists roughly 260,000 clones, about 91% of them singletons. The sample consisted of peripheral blood. These receptors all stem from a person between 18 and 35 years old with COVID-19, enrolled during active disease.

The genes are TRBV18 and TRBJ1-1, with TRBD1 as a possible D gene (6 bases). From germline, CDR1 is KGHSH and CDR2 LQKENI. Trimming removed 2 bases at V and 1 base at J, with 17 bases between. The CDR3 consists of 17 residues. The CDR3 DNA is TGTGCCAGCTCACCAGTCGAAACAGGGAAGGGGAACACTGAAGCTTTCTTT. This gives the protein CASSPVETGKGNTEAFF.

The V gene is TRBV29-1, the J gene TRBJ2-3; tentatively, D is TRBD1 (6 bases). Germline-derived CDR1 and CDR2 are SQVTM and ANQGSEA. The V and J ends lost 3 bases and 3 bases respectively, with 13 bases between them. The CDR3 consists of 14 residues. The CDR3 spells CSVDRDTGTDTQYF. The CDR3 DNA is TGCAGCGTTGACCGGGACACGGGGACAGATACGCAGTATTTT.

The CDR3 coding sequence is TGTGCCAGCAGTCGGAGAGGGCACCACGAGCAGTACTTC. It is translated as CASSRRGHHEQYF. The gene calls are TRBV27 and TRBJ2-7; weak D call: TRBD2 (5 bases). There are 13 residues in the CDR3. The V end was cut by 5 bases, the J end by 5 bases, with 13 bases between. The V gene's germline CDR1 is MNHEY and CDR2 SMNVEV (reference sequence).

The V call is TRBV24-1, the J call TRBJ1-5; D is unresolved. Deletions cut 1 base from V and 7 bases from J, with 7 bases between. CDR1 KGHDR and CDR2 SFDVKD come from the germline V gene. CDR3 size: 13 residues. The CDR3 coding sequence is TGTGCCACCAGTGATTTCCGAGGGCAGCCCCAGCATTTT. Its translation: CATSDFRGQPQHF.

The CDR3 reads CATSRGMDRNYGYTF. CDR3 coding DNA: TGTGCCACCAGCAGAGGGATGGACAGGAACTATGGCTACACCTTC. This chain connects TRBV15 to TRBJ1-2; 7 nucleotides line up with TRBD1. Trimming removed 1 base from V and 2 bases from J; junction bases left unmatched: 4. From germline, CDR1 is LNHNV and CDR2 YYDKDF (reference sequence). CDR3 size: 15 residues. Drawing the rest from reference TRBV15 and TRBJ1-2, the complete variable domain is DAMVIQNPRYQVTQFGKPVTLSCSQTLNHNVMYWYQQKSSQAPKLLFHYYDKDFNNEADTPDNFQSRRPNTSFCFLDIRSPGLGDTAMYLCATSRGMDRNYGYTFGSGTRLTVV.

This clone was observed a few times. The chain recombines TRBV15 with TRBJ2-1, with 11 bases lining up with TRBD2. The trim removed 4 bases at V and 8 bases at J, leaving 7 bases unmatched. The germline gives CDR1 LNHNV, CDR2 YYDKDF (reference sequence). The CDR3 runs to 15 residues. In DNA, the CDR3 is TGTGCCACCAGCAAACTAGCGGGGGCTTCGGATGAGCAGTTCTTC. It codes for CATSKLAGASDEQFF.

This chain joins TRBV4-1 and TRBJ2-3; 7 nucleotides match TRBD2. V was pared by 4 bases and J by 2 bases, with 9 bases of the junction left unmatched. CDR1 is MGHRA and CDR2 is YSYEKL in the germline V gene. The CDR3 spans 16 residues. This CDR3 reads CASSPWEGIATDTQYF. Here the CDR3 DNA reads TGCGCCAGCAGCCCTTGGGAGGGAATCGCCACAGATACGCAGTATTTT.

V usage is TRBV27 and J usage is TRBJ2-3, with 11 positions matching TRBD2. This CDR3 contains 19 residues. V shed 4 bases, J shed 7 bases, and the junction held 19 bases outside the gene matches. Germline-derived CDR1 and CDR2 are MNHEY and SMNVEV (reference sequence). CDR3 protein: CASSSTKQGLAAYIYTQYF. The CDR3 bases are TGTGCCAGCAGTTCCACAAAACAGGGACTAGCGGCCTACATATATACGCAGTATTTT.

The chain recombines TRBV7-8 with TRBJ2-5, with a possible D match to TRBD1 (6 bases). This CDR3 region has 16 residues. The V gene lost 5 bases and the J gene lost 2 bases, with 18 bases spanning the gap. Looked up from germline, CDR1 is SGHVS and CDR2 is FQNEAQ. CDR3 coding DNA: TGTGCCAGCAGCCGGTTCCTCGCCAGGGGTCAAGAGACCCAGTACTTC. Translating it yields CASSRFLARGQETQYF.